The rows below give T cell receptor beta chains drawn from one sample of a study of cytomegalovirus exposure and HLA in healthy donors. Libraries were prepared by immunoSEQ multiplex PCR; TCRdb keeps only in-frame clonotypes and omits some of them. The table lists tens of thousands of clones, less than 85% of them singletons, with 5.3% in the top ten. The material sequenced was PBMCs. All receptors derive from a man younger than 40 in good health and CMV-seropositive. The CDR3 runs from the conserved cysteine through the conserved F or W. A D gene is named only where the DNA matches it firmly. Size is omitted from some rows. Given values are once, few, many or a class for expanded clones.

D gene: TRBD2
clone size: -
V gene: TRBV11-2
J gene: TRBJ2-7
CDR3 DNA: TGTGCCAGCAGCTTAGAGTCGTTGGCGGGAGGGATCTACGAGCAGTACTTC
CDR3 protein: CASSLESLAGGIYEQYF

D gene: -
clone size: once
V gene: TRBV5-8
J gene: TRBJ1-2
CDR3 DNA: TGTGCCAGCAGCTTGGCCAGACGGAAAGTTGACTCTTCGGTCTATGGCTACACCTTC
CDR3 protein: CASSLARRKVDSSVYGYTF

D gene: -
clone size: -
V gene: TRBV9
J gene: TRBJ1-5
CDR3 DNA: TGTGCCAGCAGCCCTCGGGGGGGAGGTCAGCCCCAGCATTTT
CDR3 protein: CASSPRGGGQPQHF

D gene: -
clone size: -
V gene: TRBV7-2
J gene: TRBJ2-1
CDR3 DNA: TGTGCCAGCAGCCACACACAGGGGGGGGACAATGAGCAGTTCTTC
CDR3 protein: CASSHTQGGDNEQFF

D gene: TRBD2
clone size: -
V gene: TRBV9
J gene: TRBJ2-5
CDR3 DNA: TGTGCCAGCAGCATCCCGGGACTAGCCCAAGAGACCCAGTACTTC
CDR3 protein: CASSIPGLAQETQYF

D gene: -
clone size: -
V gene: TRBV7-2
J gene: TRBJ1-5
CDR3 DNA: TGTGCCAGCAGCTTGACAGACGAGGTTGGTTATAGCAATCAGCCCCAGCATTTT
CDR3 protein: CASSLTDEVGYSNQPQHF

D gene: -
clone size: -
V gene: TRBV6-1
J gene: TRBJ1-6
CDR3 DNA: TGTGCCAGCCGAAACAATTATTCACCCCTCCACTTT
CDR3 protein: CASRNNYSPLHF

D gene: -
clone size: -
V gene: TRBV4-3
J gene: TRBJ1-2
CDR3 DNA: TGCGCCAGCAGCCAAGATCAAGGGGGGGCGCGAGGCTACACCTTC
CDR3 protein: CASSQDQGGARGYTF

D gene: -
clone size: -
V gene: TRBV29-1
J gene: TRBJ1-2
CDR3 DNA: TGCAGCGTTGAAAGCGATCCTGCTAACTATGGCTACACCTTC
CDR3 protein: CSVESDPANYGYTF

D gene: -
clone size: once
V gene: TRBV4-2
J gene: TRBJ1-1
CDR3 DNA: TGTGCCAGCAGCCAGACCGGAGGGAACACTGAAGCTTTCTTT
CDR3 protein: CASSQTGGNTEAFF

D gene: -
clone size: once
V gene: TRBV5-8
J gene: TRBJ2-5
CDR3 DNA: TGTGCCAGCAGCGGGGGGAGTGCCCCCGGTCGGCCCCAGTACTTC
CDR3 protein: CASSGGSAPGRPQYF

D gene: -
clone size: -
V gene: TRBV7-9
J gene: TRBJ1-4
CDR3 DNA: TGTGCCAGCAGCTTAGACAGGGCGGGTAGTGAAAAACTGTTTTTT
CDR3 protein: CASSLDRAGSEKLFF

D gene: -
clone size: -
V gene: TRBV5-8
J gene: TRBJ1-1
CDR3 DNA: TGTGCCAGCAGCTTGGCATTTGACACTGAAGCTTTCTTT
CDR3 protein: CASSLAFDTEAFF

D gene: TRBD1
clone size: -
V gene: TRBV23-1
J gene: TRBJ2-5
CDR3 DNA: TGCGCCAGCAGTCAGTTCGACAGGGGAGAGACCCAGTACTTC
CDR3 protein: CASSQFDRGETQYF

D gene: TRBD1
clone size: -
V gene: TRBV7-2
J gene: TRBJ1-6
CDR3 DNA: TGTGCCAGCAGGCAATTTCCGGGACAGACTTCACCCCTCCACTTT
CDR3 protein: CASRQFPGQTSPLHF

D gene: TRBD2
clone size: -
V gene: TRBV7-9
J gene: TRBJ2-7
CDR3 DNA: TGTGCCAGCAGCTCCTTATGGGAGGGTGAGCAGTACTTC
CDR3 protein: CASSSLWEGEQYF

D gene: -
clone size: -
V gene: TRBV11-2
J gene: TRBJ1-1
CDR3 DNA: TGTGCCAGCAGCCAAGGGACTAGGAACACTGAAGCTTTCTTT
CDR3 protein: CASSQGTRNTEAFF

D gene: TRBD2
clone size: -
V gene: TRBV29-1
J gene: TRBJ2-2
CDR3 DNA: TGCAGCGCGCTAAGCGGGAGGAACACCGGGGAGCTGTTTTTT
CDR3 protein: CSALSGRNTGELFF

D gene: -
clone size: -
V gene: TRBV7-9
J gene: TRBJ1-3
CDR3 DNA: TGTGCCAGCAGCTTACTGGCAGGGAGGTCCGGAAACACCATATATTTT
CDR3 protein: CASSLLAGRSGNTIYF

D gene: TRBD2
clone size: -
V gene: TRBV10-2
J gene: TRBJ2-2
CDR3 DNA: TGCGCCAGCACCGCCCTTTCACTAGCGGGGAACACCGGGGAGCTGTTTTTT
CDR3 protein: CASTALSLAGNTGELFF

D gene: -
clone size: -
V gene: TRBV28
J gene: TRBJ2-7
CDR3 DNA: TGTGCCAGCAGTCCCGGGACTCCTAATGTCTACGAGCAGTACTTC
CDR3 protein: CASSPGTPNVYEQYF

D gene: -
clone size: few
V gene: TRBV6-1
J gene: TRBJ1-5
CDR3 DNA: TGTGCCAGCAGTGAAGAGGGGTCCTCTCATCAGCCCCAGCATTTT
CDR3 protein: CASSEEGSSHQPQHF

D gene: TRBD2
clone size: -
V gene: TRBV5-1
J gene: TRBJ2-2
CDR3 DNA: TGCGCCAGCAGCCCTACAACGGGGGTCGGGGGGACCGGGGAGCTGTTTTTT
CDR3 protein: CASSPTTGVGGTGELFF

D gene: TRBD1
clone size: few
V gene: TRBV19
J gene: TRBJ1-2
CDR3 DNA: TGTGCCAGTAGTACGGGGACAGGCGACTATGGCTACACCTTC
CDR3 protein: CASSTGTGDYGYTF

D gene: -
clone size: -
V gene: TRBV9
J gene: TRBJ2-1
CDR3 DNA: TGTGCCAGCAGCCCCATAGTTTCTGGCTCCTACAATGAGCAGTTCTTC
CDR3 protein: CASSPIVSGSYNEQFF

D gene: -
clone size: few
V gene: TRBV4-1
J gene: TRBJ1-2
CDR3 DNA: TGCGCCAGCAGCCAAGATCCCAGGGAAGGGCAGGGCTACACCTTC
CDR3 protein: CASSQDPREGQGYTF

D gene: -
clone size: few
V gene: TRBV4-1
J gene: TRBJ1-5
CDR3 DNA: TGCGCCAGCAGCCAGTCCGGGACTGGAAATCAGCCCCAGCATTTT
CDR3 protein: CASSQSGTGNQPQHF

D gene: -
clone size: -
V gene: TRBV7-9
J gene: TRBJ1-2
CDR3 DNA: TGTTCCAGCAGCCAAACGGACAAAGGCTATGGCTACACCTTC
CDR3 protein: CSSSQTDKGYGYTF

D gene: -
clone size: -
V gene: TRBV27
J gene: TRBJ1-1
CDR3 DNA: TGTGCCAGCAGTGCCTTTGGGGCTTGGAACACTGAAGCTTTCTTT
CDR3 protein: CASSAFGAWNTEAFF

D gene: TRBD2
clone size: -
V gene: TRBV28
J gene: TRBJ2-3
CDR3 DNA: TGTGCCAGCAGCCCAACCGGGAGGGGGGTTCCAGATACGCAGTATTTT
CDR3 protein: CASSPTGRGVPDTQYF

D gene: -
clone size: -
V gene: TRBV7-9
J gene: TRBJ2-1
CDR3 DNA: TGTTCCAGCAGCTTAGGGGAGTCGGGGCAGTTCTTC
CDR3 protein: CSSSLGESGQFF

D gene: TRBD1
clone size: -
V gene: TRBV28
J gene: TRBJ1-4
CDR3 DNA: TGTGCCAGCACCGCGGTTCCCAGACAGGGCTTTAATGAAAAACTGTTTTTT
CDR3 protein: CASTAVPRQGFNEKLFF

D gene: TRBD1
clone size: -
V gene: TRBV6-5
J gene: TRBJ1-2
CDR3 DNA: TGTGCCAGCAGGCGAAGGACAGGGGCCTATGGCTACACCTTC
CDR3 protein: CASRRRTGAYGYTF

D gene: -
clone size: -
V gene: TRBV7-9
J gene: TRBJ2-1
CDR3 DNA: TGTGCCAGCAGCTTGCTAGCTGCCTACAATGAGCAGTTCTTC
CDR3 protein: CASSLLAAYNEQFF

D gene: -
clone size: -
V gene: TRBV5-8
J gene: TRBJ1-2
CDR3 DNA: TGTGCCAGCAGCTTTCGGCAGGACACGGGCTATGGCTACACCTTC
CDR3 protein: CASSFRQDTGYGYTF